These T cell receptor beta chains were read from a single sample in a study of shared T cell receptors in the human thymus. Generated by immunoSEQ multiplex PCR, the TCRdb table keeps only in-frame clones and is missing some. The top ten clones hold around 0.01% of a sample with hundreds of thousands of clones, roughly 88% of them seen once. This sample was also put to use in a study of human thymus T cells.

The source material was thymocytes. The source of these receptors is a girl less than two years old with a congenital heart defect. CDR3s include the opening cysteine and the closing phenylalanine or tryptophan. Each record gives: V gene, clone size, J gene, D gene, CDR3 DNA, CDR3 protein. A D gene is named only where the DNA matches it firmly. Not every row has a clone size; where given, it reads once, few, many or a size class.

TRBV5-1	.	TRBJ2-5	.	TGCGCCAGCAGCCGGTACCAAGAGACCCAGTACTTC	CASSRYQETQYF
TRBV5-8	.	TRBJ1-2	TRBD1	TGTGCCAAAAGGACAGGTACACTTGATTGCTATGGCTACACCTTC	CAKRTGTLDCYGYTF
TRBV7-6	.	TRBJ1-1	.	TGTGCCAGCAGCTTAGCGCGGCGGGGGCTTTTGGGGAACACTGAAGCTTTCTTT	CASSLARRGLLGNTEAFF
TRBV19	.	TRBJ1-2	.	TGTGCCAGTACCAACCTCTCGACAAGATCGACCTCTAACTATGGCTACACCTTC	CASTNLSTRSTSNYGYTF
TRBV27	.	TRBJ2-3	TRBD2	TGTGCCAGCAGTTTAGCGGGGGTCCCCCCAGGCACAGATACGCAGTATTTT	CASSLAGVPPGTDTQYF
TRBV28	few	TRBJ1-2	.	TGTGCCAGCAGTTTAGACTCTACCGCAGGGGACCCCTATGGCTACACCTTC	CASSLDSTAGDPYGYTF
TRBV7-3	.	TRBJ2-1	TRBD2	TGTGCCAGCAGCCTACGAGCGGGGGGTCCTCCCAATGAGCAGTTCTTC	CASSLRAGGPPNEQFF
TRBV19	.	TRBJ2-2	.	TGTGCCAGTAGTATAGACGGACTCGGCGTGGCCGGGGAGCTGTTTTTT	CASSIDGLGVAGELFF
TRBV5-1	.	TRBJ2-1	.	TGCGCCAGCAGCTACATCGGGGGGCGGTTGATGAGTGAGCAGTTCTTC	CASSYIGGRLMSEQFF
TRBV5-1	.	TRBJ1-2	.	TGCGCCAGCAGCTCCCATTACAGGCCTATCTATGGCTACACCTTC	CASSSHYRPIYGYTF
TRBV11-2	.	TRBJ2-1	TRBD1	TGTGCCAGCAGCTTAGTCGGGACAGAGCCTAACAATGAGCAGTTCTTC	CASSLVGTEPNNEQFF
TRBV5-1	.	TRBJ2-2	TRBD1	TGCGCCAGCAGCTTTGGACAGGGGGCGCTTCGTAGGGAGCTGTTTTTT	CASSFGQGALRRELFF
TRBV28	.	TRBJ2-7	.	TGTGCCAGCACCGATTGGGGGCCAGGGGCTTTGGGCGAGCAGTACTTC	CASTDWGPGALGEQYF
TRBV4-1	.	TRBJ1-2	.	TGCGCCAGCAGCCAAGCCTTTGCGGTCGAAGGTCCTGGCTACACCTTC	CASSQAFAVEGPGYTF
TRBV11-3	once	TRBJ2-2	TRBD1	TGTGCCAGCAGCCTTGGGACAGCTTACACCGGGGAGCTGTTTTTT	CASSLGTAYTGELFF
TRBV5-4	.	TRBJ2-5	TRBD1	TGTGCCAGCAGCCCCCCGTCAGGGGGAGAGACCCAGTACTTC	CASSPPSGGETQYF
TRBV5-1	.	TRBJ2-1	.	TGCGCCAGCAGCTCCCCGGGAGTCTCCTACAATGAGCAGTTCTTC	CASSSPGVSYNEQFF
TRBV7-2	.	TRBJ1-3	.	TGTGCCAGCAGCTTGGAGGGGCGCGGGAGTAGATCTGGAAACACCATATATTTT	CASSLEGRGSRSGNTIYF
TRBV14	once	TRBJ2-1	.	TGTGCCAGCAGCCAAGAACCGGACGGGGGCTACAATGAGCAGTTCTTC	CASSQEPDGGYNEQFF
TRBV2	.	TRBJ1-3	.	TGTGCCAGCAGTGGACAAGCTGGAAACACCATATATTTT	CASSGQAGNTIYF
TRBV19	.	TRBJ2-7	.	TGTGCCAGTAGTCCAAGGACAAGGTCCTACGAGCAGTACTTC	CASSPRTRSYEQYF
TRBV7-3	.	TRBJ2-1	TRBD2	TGTGCCAGCAGCTCATCGACTAGCGGGGGTGACAATGAGCAGTTCTTC	CASSSSTSGGDNEQFF
TRBV6-6	.	TRBJ1-6	.	TGTGCCAGCAGGATCAGGGCGTCACCCCTCCACTTT	CASRIRASPLHF
TRBV11-2	.	TRBJ1-1	.	TGTGCCAGCAGCCGGAGGAGGAACACTGAAGCTTTCTTT	CASSRRRNTEAFF